Below, 21 T cell receptor beta chains from the same sample are listed, as sequenced in a study of low-dose radiotherapy and immunotherapy resistance in tumors. TRAV- and TRBV-specific primers were used for first-strand cDNA, which covered alpha and beta chains. Amplification of TCRs used a constant-region primer and V-primer adapter for approximately 18 PCR cycles. TCRdb re-derived calls from the reads in MiXCR, one entry per CDR3 protein. The sample lists fewer than 90,000 distinct CDR3 sequences, more than 25% occurring once. The time point denotes: before trial treatment. The sequences come from PBMCs, collected before treatment. These receptors all stem from a female donor with ovarian cancer.

This chain joins TRBV7-2 and TRBJ2-2; D is unresolved. V lost 1 base to trimming and J lost 7 bases, with 4 bases between them. This CDR3 region has 12 residues. Germline CDR1 SGHTA, CDR2 FQGNSA. CDR3 bases: TGTGCCAGCAGCTTAGGGCACGGGGAGCTGTTTTTT. Amino acid sequence: CASSLGHGELFF.

This clonotype appeared many times. This rearrangement joins TRBV20-1 to TRBJ1-1, with D hard to call. The ends were cut back, 4 bases at V and 2 bases at J, with 11 bases in the middle. Per the germline V gene, CDR1 is DFQATT and CDR2 is SNEGSKA (reference sequence). The CDR3 is 13 residues long. The CDR3 here is CSAKFRANTEAFF. The CDR3 DNA reads TGCAGTGCTAAGTTTCGGGCAAACACTGAAGCTTTCTTT.

The chain employs TRBV28 and TRBJ2-3, with 7 positions matching TRBD2. Germline lookup yields CDR1 MDHEN and CDR2 SYDVKM. J gave up 3 bases and V 2 bases, and 2 bases lay outside the gene matches. The CDR3 runs 14 residues. CDR3 nucleotide sequence: TGTGCCAGCAGTTTAGGGGGGGTTACAGATACGCAGTATTTT. Translated: CASSLGGVTDTQYF.

This clonotype was seen many times. V usage is TRBV6-2 or TRBV6-3 and J usage is TRBJ2-7; D possibly corresponds to TRBD1 (5 bases). V lost 4 bases and J 3 bases, leaving 10 bases between the germline ends. The CDR3 is 13 residues long. Germline V gives CDR1 MNHEY, CDR2 SVGEGT. The CDR3, as DNA: TGTGCCAGCAGTTCTGACAGTTTCTACGAGCAGTACTTC. As protein: CASSSDSFYEQYF.

This rearrangement joins TRBV4-3 to TRBJ2-7, with D maybe TRBD2 (5 bases). Trimming shortened V by 3 bases and J by 2 bases, and 17 bases separated the two germline ends. The CDR3 loop spans 16 amino acids. CDR1 LGHNA and CDR2 YSLEER come from the germline V gene. The CDR3 loop reads CASSQVAGTHPYEQYF. As DNA, the CDR3 is TGCGCCAGCAGCCAGGTTGCGGGTACACACCCCTACGAGCAGTACTTC.

This clonotype was found many times. CDR3 region: CASSYSRQVGEAFF. The CDR3, as DNA: TGTGCCAGCAGTTACTCGAGACAGGTTGGGGAAGCTTTCTTT. V usage is TRBV6-6 and J usage is TRBJ1-1, with a tentative D call TRBD1 (6 bases). V was cut by 0 bases and J by 8 bases, with 13 bases left in between. The CDR3 sequence is 14 residues long. Germline CDR1 is MNHNY and CDR2 is SVGAGI (reference sequence).

In its sample, this clonotype was seen many times. This chain links TRBV7-2 with TRBJ2-1; 8 nucleotides agree with TRBD2. Germline V CDR1 and CDR2: SGHTA, FQGNSA. With V trimmed by 5 bases and J by 1 base, 19 bases remained unmatched. This CDR3 comprises 20 residues. Here the CDR3 reads CASSPPVSGASHLSYNEQFF. The CDR3 DNA sequence: TGTGCCAGCAGCCCCCCGGTTAGCGGGGCCTCCCACCTTTCCTACAATGAGCAGTTCTTC.

The sample holds many counts of this clonotype. V gene TRBV20-1 combines with J gene TRBJ2-1; 14 positions match TRBD2. V gave up 0 bases and J gave up 5 bases; unmatched junction bases: 18. In germline, CDR1 is DFQATT, CDR2 SNEGSKA (reference sequence). This CDR3 has 21 amino acids. DNA for the CDR3: TGCAGTGCTAGAGACATCGGGCCTGGACTAGCGGGAGGTAGGATCCACAATGAGCAGTTCTTC. The encoded protein is CSARDIGPGLAGGRIHNEQFF.

This clonotype was observed at least ten times. V is TRBV11-3 and J is TRBJ2-1; TRBD2 aligns across 9 bases. V was pared by 5 bases and J by 0 bases, with 2 bases of the junction left unmatched. Germline CDR1 SGHNT, CDR2 YENEEA. The CDR3 spans 15 residues. The CDR3 region has the DNA TGTGCCAGCAGCAGTAGCGGGGGCTCCTACAATGAGCAGTTCTTC. Translating it yields CASSSSGGSYNEQFF.

This clonotype has a handful of counts. This chain connects TRBV6-8 to TRBJ2-1, with TRBD2 matching 10 bases. Germline assignment: CDR1 MNHGY and CDR2 SAAAGT. The length of the CDR3 is 17 residues. The ends lost 2 bases at V and 3 bases at J; junction bases unmatched: 7. This chain's CDR3 is CASSYAQRTSGYNEQFF. The CDR3 nucleotides are TGTGCCAGCAGTTACGCGCAAAGGACTAGCGGCTACAATGAGCAGTTCTTC.

With regard to this clonotype: A far larger clone is only one base removed, so a read error is likely. The chain employs TRBV28 and TRBJ2-1; D gene ambiguous. With 2 bases removed from V and 10 bases from J, the gap between germline ends came to 15 bases. In germline, CDR1 is MDHEN, CDR2 SYDVKM. This CDR3 contains 14 residues. The CDR3 loop is CASSLAGRASEQFF. CDR3 DNA sequence: TGTGCCAGCAGTTTAGCCGGACGGGCCTCCGAGCAGTTCTTC.

A remark on this clonotype: Mismatch with germline at one junction end may stem from a read error. The chain joins TRBV13 to TRBJ2-1, with 15 bases that match TRBD2. The CDR3 length is 15 residues. Germline lookup yields CDR1 PRHDT and CDR2 FYEKMQ (reference sequence). This CDR3 is CASSSPGLAGGPVVF. In DNA form, the CDR3 reads TGTGCCAGCAGCTCCCCTGGACTAGCGGGAGGGCCCGTGGTCTTC.

Points on this clonotype: One base separates it from a far larger clone, so it is likely a read error. V gene TRBV10-3 combines with J gene TRBJ2-1; D ambiguous. Germline values: CDR1 ENHRY, CDR2 SYGVKD. With 3 bases removed from V and 10 bases from J, the gap between germline ends came to 10 bases. This CDR3 is 12 amino acids long. The CDR3 loop reads CAISDGFNEQFF. For the CDR3, the DNA is TGTGCCATCAGTGATGGGTTTAACGAGCAGTTCTTC.

In regard to this clonotype: A far bigger clonotype differs at one base, so this is likely a read error. This sequence joins TRBV6-1 and TRBJ2-2; no clear D. Germline V gene sequence: CDR1 MNHNS, CDR2 SASEGT. This CDR3 has 14 amino acids. This CDR3 reads CASRIIQNIGELFF. The CDR3 DNA follows: TGTGCCAGCAGAATCATACAGAACATCGGGGAGCTGTTTTTT.

As concerns this clonotype: One end of the junction is discordant with germline, which a read error may explain. The chain carries TRBV7-9 and TRBJ2-1, with 12 bases aligning to TRBD1. The germline V gene has CDR1 SEHNR and CDR2 FQNEAQ (reference sequence). CDR3 length equals 19 residues. The CDR3 DNA follows: TGTGCCAGCAGCCCCTATCTACCCCGGGACAGGGGGCATCACAATGAGCAGTTATTC. Encoded protein: CASSPYLPRDRGHHNEQLF.

In this sample, this clonotype turned up many times. This chain connects TRBV20-1 to TRBJ2-3, with 10 bases identical to TRBD2. The germline V gene has CDR1 DFQATT and CDR2 SNEGSKA (reference sequence). This CDR3 is 14 amino acids long. Losses at the gene ends were 5 bases for V and 5 bases for J; bases not matched to a gene: 7. This chain's CDR3 is CSAQPLAGEDTQYF. For the CDR3, the DNA is TGCAGTGCTCAGCCCCTAGCGGGGGAAGATACGCAGTATTTT.

Judged by abundance, this clonotype is medium-sized. The chain employs TRBV6-2 or TRBV6-3 and TRBJ2-7, with D possibly matching TRBD2 (6 bases). CDR1 and CDR2 from the germline V gene are MNHEY and SVGEGT. This CDR3 has 15 amino acids. Trimming took off 5 bases at V and 4 bases at J, with 18 bases between the two ends. The CDR3 protein is CASSVIGGEDYEQYF. In nucleotides, the CDR3 is TGTGCCAGCAGTGTGATCGGGGGTGAGGATTACGAGCAGTACTTC.

The V gene is TRBV6-2 or TRBV6-3, the J gene TRBJ1-2, with TRBD1 as a possible D gene (5 bases). The V and J ends lost 0 bases and 2 bases respectively, with 10 bases between them. The germline V gene encodes CDR1 MNHEY and CDR2 SVGEGT. CDR3 length: 15 residues. The CDR3 region has the DNA TGTGCCAGCAGTTACTCGCAGGGTGCGAACTATGGCTACACCTTC. Translated, it gives CASSYSQGANYGYTF.

This sequence joins TRBV6-5 and TRBJ1-1; weak D call: TRBD1 (5 bases). The germline V gene has CDR1 MNHEY and CDR2 SVGAGI. Trimming removed 5 bases from V and 11 bases from J, with 15 bases in between. The CDR3 loop spans 12 amino acids. DNA for the CDR3: TGTGCCAGCAGTCTAAGGACCGGGACGGCTTTCTTT. It yields the protein CASSLRTGTAFF.

This clonotype was seen a handful of times. This chain joins TRBV18 and TRBJ2-1; 12 nucleotides agree with TRBD2. CDR3 length: 15 amino acids. Germline CDR1 and CDR2: KGHSH and LQKENI. V was clipped by 3 bases and J by 10 bases; unmatched bases: 7. CDR3 protein: CASSPELAGGQEQFF. The CDR3 DNA sequence: TGTGCCAGCTCACCGGAGCTAGCGGGGGGGCAGGAGCAGTTCTTC.

This clonotype was seen repeatedly, ten times or more. This sequence joins TRBV6-2 or TRBV6-3 and TRBJ1-1, with D possibly matching TRBD1 (6 bases). Per the germline V gene, CDR1 is MNHEY and CDR2 is SVGEGT. V lost 6 bases, J lost 1 base, and 12 bases lay in between. The CDR3 extends over 14 amino acids. CDR3 amino acids: CASSRTESNTEAFF. As DNA, the CDR3 is TGTGCCAGCAGCCGGACAGAGTCGAACACTGAAGCTTTCTTT.